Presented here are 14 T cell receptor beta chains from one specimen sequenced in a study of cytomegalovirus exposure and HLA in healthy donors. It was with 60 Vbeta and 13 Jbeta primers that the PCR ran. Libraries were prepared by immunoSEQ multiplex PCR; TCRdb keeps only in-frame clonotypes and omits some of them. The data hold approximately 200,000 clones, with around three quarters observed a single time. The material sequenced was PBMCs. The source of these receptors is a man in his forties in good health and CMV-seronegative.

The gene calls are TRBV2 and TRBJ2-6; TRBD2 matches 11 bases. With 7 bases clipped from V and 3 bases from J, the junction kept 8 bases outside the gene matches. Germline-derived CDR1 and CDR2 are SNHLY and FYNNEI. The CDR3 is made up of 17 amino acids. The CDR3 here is CASTEGLAGGGANVLTF. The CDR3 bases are TGTGCCAGCACCGAAGGCCTAGCGGGAGGTGGGGCCAACGTCCTGACTTTC.

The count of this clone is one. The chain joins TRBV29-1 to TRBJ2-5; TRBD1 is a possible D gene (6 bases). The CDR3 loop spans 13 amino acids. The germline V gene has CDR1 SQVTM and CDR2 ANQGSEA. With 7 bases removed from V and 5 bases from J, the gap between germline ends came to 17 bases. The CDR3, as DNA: TGCAGCGGAAGGGGGTACCAGAGGGAGACCCAGTACTTC. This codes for CSGRGYQRETQYF. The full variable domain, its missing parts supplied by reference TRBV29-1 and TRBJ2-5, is SAVISQKPSRDICQRGTSLTIQCQVDSQVTMMFWYRQQPGQSLTLIATANQGSEATYESGFVIDKFPISRPNLTFSTLTVSNMSPEDSSIYLCSGRGYQRETQYFGPGTRLLVL.

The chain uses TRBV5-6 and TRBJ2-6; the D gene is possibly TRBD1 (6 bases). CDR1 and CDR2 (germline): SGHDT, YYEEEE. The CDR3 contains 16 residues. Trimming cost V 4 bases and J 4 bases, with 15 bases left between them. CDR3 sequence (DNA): TGTGCCAGCAGCCCCTACAGGGCGTCCGGGGCCAACGTCCTGACTTTC. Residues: CASSPYRASGANVLTF.

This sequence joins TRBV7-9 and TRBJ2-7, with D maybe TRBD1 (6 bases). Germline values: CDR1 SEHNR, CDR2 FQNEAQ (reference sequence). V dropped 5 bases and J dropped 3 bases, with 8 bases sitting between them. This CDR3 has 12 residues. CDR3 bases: TGTGCCAGCAGCGGGGGCCGCTACGAGCAGTACTTC. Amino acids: CASSGGRYEQYF.

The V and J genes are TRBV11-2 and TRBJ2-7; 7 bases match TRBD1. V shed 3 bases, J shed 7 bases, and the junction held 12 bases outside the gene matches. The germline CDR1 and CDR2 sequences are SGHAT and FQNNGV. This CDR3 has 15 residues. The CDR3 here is CASSLIKTGPGEQYF. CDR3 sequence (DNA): TGTGCCAGCAGCTTGATCAAGACAGGGCCGGGAGAGCAGTACTTC.

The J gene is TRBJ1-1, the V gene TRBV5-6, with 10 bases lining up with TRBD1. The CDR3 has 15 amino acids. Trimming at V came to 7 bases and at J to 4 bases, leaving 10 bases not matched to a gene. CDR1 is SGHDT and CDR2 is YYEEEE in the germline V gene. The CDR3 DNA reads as TGTGCCAGCGGGCCGACAGGGGGCAGGAGCACTGAAGCTTTCTTT. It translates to CASGPTGGRSTEAFF. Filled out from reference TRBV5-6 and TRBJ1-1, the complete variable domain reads DAGVTQSPTHLIKTRGQQVTLRCSPKSGHDTVSWYQQALGQGPQFIFQYYEEEERQRGNFPDRFSGHQFPNYSSELNVNALLLGDSALYLCASGPTGGRSTEAFFGQGTRLTVV.

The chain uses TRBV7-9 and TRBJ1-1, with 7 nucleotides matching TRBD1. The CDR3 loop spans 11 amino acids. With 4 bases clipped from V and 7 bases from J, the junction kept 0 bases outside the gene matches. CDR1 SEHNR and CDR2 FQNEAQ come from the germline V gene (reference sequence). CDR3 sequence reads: CASSWTGEAFF. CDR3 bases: TGTGCCAGCAGCTGGACAGGTGAAGCTTTCTTT.

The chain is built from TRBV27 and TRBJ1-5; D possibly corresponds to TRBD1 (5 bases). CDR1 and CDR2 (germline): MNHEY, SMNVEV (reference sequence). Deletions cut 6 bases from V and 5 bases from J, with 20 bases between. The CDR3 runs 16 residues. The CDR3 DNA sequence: TGTGCCAGCAGGGAGGGGACCCGGCCGGGAGATCAGCCCCAGCATTTT. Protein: CASREGTRPGDQPQHF.

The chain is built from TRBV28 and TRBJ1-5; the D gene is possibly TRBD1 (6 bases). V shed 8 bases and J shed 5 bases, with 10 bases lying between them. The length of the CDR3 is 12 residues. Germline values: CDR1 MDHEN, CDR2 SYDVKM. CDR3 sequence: CASVQGYQPQHF. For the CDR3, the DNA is TGTGCCAGCGTCCAGGGGTATCAGCCCCAGCATTTT.

CDR3 amino acids: CASRNRGLAKNIQYF. The DNA for the CDR3 is TGTGCCAGCCGCAACAGGGGACTTGCCAAAAACATTCAGTACTTC. This sequence joins TRBV5-6 and TRBJ2-4, with D possibly matching TRBD1 (7 bases). There are 15 residues in the CDR3. V dropped 7 bases and J dropped 1 base, with 15 bases sitting between them. Germline assignment: CDR1 SGHDT and CDR2 YYEEEE.

The CDR3 coding sequence is TGTGCCATCCAGGGGGTTAGGGGAGAGACCCAGTACTTC. Its protein is CAIQGVRGETQYF. The rearrangement uses TRBV25-1 and TRBJ2-5; 7 positions match TRBD1. Germline-derived CDR1 and CDR2 are MGHDK and SYGVNS. J gave up 4 bases and V 10 bases, and 9 bases lay outside the gene matches. The CDR3 sequence is 13 residues long.

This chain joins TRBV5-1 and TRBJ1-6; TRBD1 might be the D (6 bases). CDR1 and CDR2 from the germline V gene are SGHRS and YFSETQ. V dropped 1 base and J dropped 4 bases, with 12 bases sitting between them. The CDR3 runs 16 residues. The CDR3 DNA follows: TGCGCCAGCAGCTTGAGCGGGACAAAATATAATTCACCCCTCCACTTT. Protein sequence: CASSLSGTKYNSPLHF.

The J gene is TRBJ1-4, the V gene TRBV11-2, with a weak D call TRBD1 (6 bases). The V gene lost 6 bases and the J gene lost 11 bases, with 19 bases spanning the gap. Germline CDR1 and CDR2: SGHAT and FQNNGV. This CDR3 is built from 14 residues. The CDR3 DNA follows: TGTGCCAGCAGGGCCGACGAAGGGGGGGGGAAACTGTTTTTT. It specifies CASRADEGGGKLFF.

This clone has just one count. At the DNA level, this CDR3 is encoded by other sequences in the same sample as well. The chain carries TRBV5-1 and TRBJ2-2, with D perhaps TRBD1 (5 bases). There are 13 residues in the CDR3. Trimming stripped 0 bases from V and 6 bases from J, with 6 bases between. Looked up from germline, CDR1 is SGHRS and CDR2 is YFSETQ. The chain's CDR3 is CASSLGGPGELFF. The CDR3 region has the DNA TGCGCCAGCAGCTTGGGGGGCCCCGGGGAGCTGTTTTTT.